This TCR beta chain was captured in a study of shared clonotypes between healthy human individuals. Whole-study results and caveats: Among the subsets, naive ones generally showed larger estimated richness than memory ones. The low donor count limited represented genetic and exposure-history diversity.

Clones were read by immunoSEQ multiplex PCR, and TCRdb kept only the in-frame ones, dropping some. The sample shows 200,000 to 250,000 clones, 60% to 80% of them seen only once. Trimming took off 3 bases at V and 0 bases at J, with 8 bases between the two ends. The CDR3 has 14 amino acids. The V gene's germline CDR1 is SGHRS and CDR2 YFSETQ. This clone was found a few times. Its antigen is unidentified. The chain has TRBV5-1 and TRBJ2-3; D gene uncertain. This sequence was found in a man aged 25 to 40 in good health. The sequenced material came from memory CD4+ T cells sorted from blood. Indicated subset: CD45RA-negative fraction. The CDR3 spells CASSSSRSTDTQYF. CDR3 DNA sequence: TGCGCCAGCAGCTCATCCAGGAGCACAGATACGCAGTATTTT.